This T cell receptor beta chain is drawn from a study of T cell changes during pregnancy in multiple sclerosis. TCRdb keeps only in-frame clones here, not all; method: immunoSEQ multiplex PCR. The top ten clones hold about 1.6% of a sample with approximately 110,000 clones, about 90% of them seen once. The sequences come from peripheral blood, collected in the third trimester of pregnancy. This TCR was recovered from a female donor with multiple sclerosis, enrolled in a pregnancy study.

As DNA, the CDR3 is TGTGCCAGTAGTTATCCGGGACAGGGCTACAATGAGCAGTTCTTC. It yields the protein CASSYPGQGYNEQFF. The rearrangement joins TRBV19 to TRBJ2-1, with 9 bases that match TRBD1. This CDR3 has 15 amino acids. Germline V gives CDR1 LNHDA, CDR2 SQIVND (reference sequence). Germline trimming cut 5 bases from V and 3 bases from J; bases unmatched to any gene: 5.